This TCR beta chain was documented in a study of cytomegalovirus exposure and HLA in healthy donors (dated by TCRdb to the late 2010s). Some background on the complete study: In an earlier analysis of some 610 of the donors, 276 Gb of sequence data and 90 million to 120 million unique TCR beta sequences from 150 million to 200 million T cells were reported. Using immunosequencing, the study profiled T cell repertoires from about 610 subjects and related those repertoires to cytomegalovirus serostatus. The aim of the study was to test whether cataloging public T cell receptors could identify signatures of past pathogen exposure. To predict cytomegalovirus infection status, the study combined high-throughput TCR immunosequencing, statistical association of individual TCRs with disease status, and machine learning. Besides the first cohort of roughly 700 subjects, a separate validation cohort made up of 120 different subjects was used. A later genetic analysis took genome-wide SNP genotypes for about 65% of the 666 donors and used that subset as a discovery cohort. Across some 400 genotyped donors of the cohort, an average of about 200,000 unique TCR beta nucleotide sequences per donor were sequenced, and 15% to 20% of those sequences were non-productive. Among the roughly 400 genotyped donors, around 79% belonged to the genetic ancestry cluster associated with self-reported Caucasian donors. An early release that covered 640 HLA-typed donors contained approximately 300 gigabases of sequencing data and tens of millions of unique TCR sequences. Every discovery cohort repertoire had been produced on one sequencing platform. Because of strong linkage in the cohort, four to six DR-DQ haplotypes were treated as single units for association and clustering. HLA typing included class I and class II loci at four-digit resolution. The number of typed donors differed by locus: 629-630 for A, B, C, DRB1 and DQB1; 500 to 550 for DQA1; some 590 for DPA1; and 450 to 480 for DPB1. In the later analysis, no new phenotypic data were used to find candidate immune exposures; instead, reliance was placed on TCR beta sequences and their occurrence across donors. To decide whether each TCR beta V gene segment behaved as functional or pseudogenic, an earlier analysis of some 600 of the donors relied on high-throughput TCR beta sequencing. A later analysis re-analyzed previously published TCR beta repertoires from 660 or so donors and added high-resolution HLA genotyping to study TCR occurrence patterns. Donor age, sex, ethnicity and CMV serostatus were collected together with the repertoire data.

Study-wide conclusions, independent of this receptor: The cohort was sequenced for TCR beta chains only, and without alpha or paired-chain data the features that could be detected were limited. Correlated functional status among segregating V segments might be attributable to linkage disequilibrium, but an unknown experimental factor could not be ruled out. HLA typing was unavailable for some donors at each locus, so association tests used only the typed subset. A group of highly shared sequence variants was considered likely to be a technical artifact of the sequencing pipeline. V-gene and J-gene trimming of TCR beta chains was associated with a missense DCLRE1C variant in a later genetic analysis, and the association was replicated in an independent cohort. When HLA alleles, especially DR and DQ, strongly co-occurred, attributing TCR associations to individual alleles was difficult. A total of roughly 160 TCR beta chains were listed by the study as associated with cytomegalovirus. Across donors, most TCR sequences were observed very rarely, whereas some public TCRs were present in many individuals. The authors suggested that the approach could potentially be generalized to other disease states and immunological phenotypes. The only immune exposure information available for the cohort was CMV serostatus. A later analysis found that HLA-associated TCR beta chains were more clonally expanded and had lower generation probabilities than equally common non-associated chains. Sequencing depth was assumed to be roughly uniform across donors in the presence/absence analyses, though that assumption may not hold. Compared with the approximately 720-donor mean, donors in an Asian-associated ancestry cluster had fewer N-insertions in productive TCRs, according to a later genetic analysis. In an earlier analysis of around 600 of the donors, most TCR beta V segments were observed in productive rearrangements about 90% or about 30% of the time, broadly matching IMGT annotations. According to a later analysis, parvovirus B19, influenza, CMV and Epstein-Barr virus appeared linked to several top co-occurrence clusters. In a later analysis, most CMV-associated TCR beta chains were found to appear HLA-restricted, with HLA associations seemingly driven largely by CMV exposure. The classifier was reported to diagnose cytomegalovirus status with high specificity and sensitivity in both the original cohort and the validation cohort. A further reported finding was that TCR beta sequences accurately predicted the HLA-A and HLA-B alleles for most subjects in the first cohort. A later analysis associated 15,000 or so TCR beta sequences with specific HLA alleles at a false discovery rate of 0.05. A few of the identified cytomegalovirus-associated TCR beta chains were confirmed in vitro to be specific for cytomegalovirus antigens. Seventeen rarely observed V segments, including chromosome 9 orphons, were excluded from the earlier analysis of almost 600 of the donors because counts were too low. Some IMGT-functional V segments, including TRBV6-2 and TRBV6-3, could not be distinguished by the 87-base-pair reads and were therefore excluded. A later analysis found that TCR association rates varied across HLA loci, with DRB1 alleles showing the most associated TCRs and HLA-C alleles the fewest.

V is reduced by 6 bases and J by 5 bases, leaving a spacing of 16 bases between them. The CDR3 spans 14 residues, from the cysteine through the phenylalanine. Only CDR3 DNA remains: 42 bases, in frame from the first base. Taken from the germline V gene (reference sequence), the CDR1 and CDR2 loops are MNHEY and SMNVEV. In total, 600 or so healthy bone marrow donors made up the cohort. At the time of sampling, every cohort member was nominally healthy, though immune exposures that went unrecorded were likely present. The donor was CMV seronegative and was included in the group of around 320 seronegative cohort members. A peripheral blood sample was collected from each donor, and TCR beta sequencing was performed on peripheral blood mononuclear cells. The Qiagen DNeasy Blood Extraction Kit was used to extract genomic DNA from the blood cell samples. Receptor libraries were prepared by the immunoSEQ multiplex PCR assay. The multiplex PCR relied on a mix of 60 forward primers for TCR Vbeta segments and 13 reverse primers for TCR Jbeta segments. Amplification of the CDR3 region of rearranged TCR beta genes was performed with a multiplex PCR assay on genomic DNA. The Illumina HiSeq System was used to sequence the amplified TCR beta libraries as 87-base-pair reads. The original pipeline was this. A later analysis counted about 80 million unique TCR beta chains across the approximately 700 repertoires, and about 10 million of these chains were shared by at least two donors. Raw reads were error-corrected and collapsed into unique sequences with a nearest-neighbor algorithm that merged closely related sequences to remove PCR and sequencing errors. To assign V, D and J gene segments, CDR3 sequences were aligned to IMGT reference sequences. Each retained sequence needed at least a six-nucleotide match to both a V gene segment and a J gene segment. A rearrangement counted as productive if the CDR3 had no stop codons and remained in frame with V and J, and every other rearrangement counted as non-productive. Following IMGT convention, CDR3 was defined as the stretch from the second conserved V-encoded cysteine to the conserved J-encoded phenylalanine. The earlier analysis of some 540 of the donors excluded any sequence lacking an unambiguous match to a single V gene segment. An earlier analysis of fewer than 650 of the donors classified V segments as functional when productive rearrangements were above 56.7% and as segregating when the standard deviation between donors was above 5%. A statistical classification framework was developed to diagnose cytomegalovirus status using the catalog of TCR beta chain sequences. In a later analysis, TCR nucleotide sequences were compared against IMGT/GENE-DB human TR gene sequences so that V and J genes could be assigned. A later analysis assigned CDR3 sequences and most-parsimonious VDJ recombination scenarios with the TCRdist pipeline. A later analysis defined each TCR beta chain by its CDR3 amino acid sequence plus V-gene family, and excluded reads lacking a unique V-gene family. As a way to deal with suspected cross-contamination and a sequencing artifact, a later analysis dropped 592 nucleotide sequences that were highly shared and had low generation probability. In a later analysis, a clonal expansion index was calculated for each public chain from normalized within-repertoire ranks of inferred template counts. In a later analysis, generation probabilities were computed with a VDJ recombination model fitted to out-of-frame rearrangements, and the resulting probabilities were checked against IGoR. A later analysis scored TCR-TCR, TCR-HLA and TCR-CMV co-occurrence with hypergeometric tests, applying a repertoire-size bias correction to TCR pairs. A later analysis estimated false discovery rates by permuting HLA or CMV assignments 20 times. In a later analysis, co-occurring TCRs were grouped using DBSCAN, and TCRdist sequence similarity was added for clustering within HLA-allele-positive subsets. Co-occurrence clustering excluded repertoires with fewer than 30,000 or more than 120,000 public chains, plus five with anomalous nucleotide sharing. What TCRdb holds here is the immuneACCESS table cut down to in-frame rearrangements. Part of the clones is not present; checked against another copy, under half of the missing clones reflect an unresolved V gene, and the others are unexplained. V and J calls and clone size are copied from that table; D and trimming were computed from the DNA. The sample has approximately 80,000 clones on record, about 81% of them singletons. The ten largest clones add up to 4% to 5% of the sample.

Comment on this clone: Its antigen has not been determined. No base quality information exists; no much larger clone differs at one position.

The V and J segments used are TRBV27 and TRBJ1-2; no D segment can be confidently identified. This TCR came from a man in his 60s in good health and CMV-seronegative. The specimen sequenced was PBMCs. In nucleotide form, the sequence is TGTGCCAGCAGCTTCGCGGCCAACACGTATGGCTACACCTTC. Protein translation: CASSFAANTYGYTF.